This entry features one T cell receptor beta chain sequence. This clone's antigen is unknown. Nothing much larger sits one base from this clone, and base qualities are not available. Using the deep immunoSEQ assay, multiplex PCR amplified TCR CDR3 regions from genomic DNA. Genomic DNA extracted from each cell subset was distributed evenly over all wells of several immunoSEQ 96-well plates, and each plate served as one replicate. For sorted subsets, about 200 ng genomic DNA, equal to 30,000 or so T cell genomes, was loaded into each replicate PCR. Purified libraries were measured with a Qubit 3.0 fluorometer, size-checked on a Bioanalyzer 2100, and measured again with the KAPA Library Quantification kit. Every immunoSEQ 96-well plate was sequenced on a separate single-read 150-cycle Illumina NextSeq 550 flow cell. As for the authors' bioinformatics: The immunoSEQ output contained only junctional sequences without quality scores, so filtering could not match that applied to full-length reads. To assign V/J genes and CDR3, sequences were annotated using PyIR, a Python wrapper for IgBLAST v1.9, with IMGT germline references. Reads were removed for weak V/J assignments (E-value above 1e-6), missing CDR3, stop codons, out-of-frame junctions, or ambiguous translated residues. A V3J clonotype was defined by an identical inferred V gene, J gene, and CDR3 amino acid sequence. Percentage overlap between repertoires was computed as shared unique clonotypes divided by the size of the smaller repertoire. Three approaches were used to assess repertoire richness: RTK rarefaction, the Chao1 estimator, and Recon v2.1 estimates of unobserved clonotypes. For all TCRbeta clonotypes obtained by the gDNA method from a handful of donors, generation probabilities were computed with OLGA. TCRdb's version of the immuneACCESS table is confined to in-frame rearrangements and falls short of the full clone set. An unresolved V gene accounts for under half of the shortfall where checked; the remainder is of unknown origin. V and J calls and clone size are given by that table; D and trimming were obtained from the DNA. A total of some 2,500,000 clones appear in this sample, 92% of them only once. Jointly, the top ten make up 0.37% of the sample.

The entry originates in a study of shared clonotypes between healthy human individuals (dated by TCRdb to the early 2020s). Regarding the complete study: A couple of women and three men aged 18 to 49 years were included in the cohort. Leukapheresis yielded between about 0.94 and 8.9 billion PBMCs per donor. The study deeply sequenced blood TCR repertoires of several healthy adults to estimate repertoire size and the extent of clonotype sharing between individuals. Libraries were prepared and TCR repertoires were sequenced by different laboratories using diverse techniques, in order to increase sequencing depth and limit assay-specific biases. For each donor, CD4 naive and CD4 memory were each given three plates, CD8 naive was given two plates, and CD8 memory was given one plate.

The donors were healthy, HIV-negative adults who had no recently reported acute infections or vaccinations. Only Caucasian adults living in Nashville, Tennessee, USA were represented among the donors. CD4+ T cells were enriched by magnetic negative selection, after which naive cells were positively selected on CD45RA and the negative fraction was taken as the memory subset. Blood was collected by leukapheresis, and PBMCs were isolated by Ficoll-Histopaque density gradient centrifugation and then cryopreserved in liquid nitrogen vapor phase. Analytical flow cytometry was used to check the purity and quantity of every magnetically sorted T cell population. Genomic DNA was isolated from every sorted fraction and measured by UV absorbance on a Nanodrop 2000c. What the research found in general, with its limitations: Compared with non-shared clonotypes, the clonotypes found in all four sorted-subset donors had higher generation probabilities. When several donors were compared, the shared fraction of clonotypes was about 5.2% for naive CD4, more than 3% for naive CD8, 2% to 2.5% for memory CD4, and roughly 0.4% for memory CD8. Naive subsets generally had larger estimated clonotype richness than memory subsets. Because the study included a small number of donors, the genetic and exposure-history diversity represented was limited. Even with the large sequencing depth, rarefaction of the sorted-subset datasets indicated that sequencing was incomplete. Pairwise subsampling indicated that sequencing depth was expected to affect the degree of clonotype sharing among donors. Sampling was limited to blood, and TCR repertoires in tissue likely differ from TCR repertoires in blood.

The clonotype originates from a man aged 18 to 30 in good health. Some clones in this sample may be carry-over from other donors' samples. The specimen sequenced was naive CD4+ T cells from PBMCs. What the cell subset or site label conveys for this sample: CD45RA+ positively selected.

The CDR3 protein is CASSSTGGEQYF. The bases are TGTGCCAGCAGCTCGACAGGGGGCGAGCAGTACTTC. Recombination linked TRBV5-8 to TRBJ2-7, with TRBD1 identical over 9 junction bases. Clipping removes 3 bases from V and 6 bases from J, with 1 as the unmatched junction base count. The cysteine opens and the phenylalanine closes a CDR3 of 12 amino acids. Here the CDR3 DNA is all that survives: 36 bases in frame from base 1. CDR1 SGHTS and CDR2 YDEGEE were looked up in the germline V gene.